The entry below describes one T cell receptor beta chain. One entry per CDR3 protein, called by TCRdb with MiXCR from the RACE reads. Of about 140,000 distinct CDR3 sequences listed, 10% to 15% were seen once; the top ten hold about 1.3%. Specified time point: patch test 2, 6 weeks after DPC sensitization. Regarding treatment: therapeutic diphenylcyclopropenone sensitization with weekly scalp DPC. The sample comes from a study of human T cells and chemical hapten exposure. For the study at large: Diphenylcyclopropenone doses were given weekly to the scalps of patients across the approximately 25-week study. Women made up most patients, who had alopecia areata, totalis or universalis.

The CDR3 is made up of 13 amino acids. V lost 9 bases and J lost 0, with 8 bases in between. Germline assignment: CDR1 MGHDK and CDR2 SYGVNS. The material sequenced was whole blood, taken in connection with sensitization to the hapten diphenylcyclopropenone (DPC). This clonotype was sampled from a woman in her forties or fifties with alopecia areata. Some clones in this sample may be carry-over from other donors' samples. The rearrangement joins TRBV25-1 to TRBJ1-4; D call uncertain. The CDR3 DNA sequence: TGTGCCAGGGAGGTTGCAACTAATGAAAAACTGTTTTTT. This codes for CAREVATNEKLFF.